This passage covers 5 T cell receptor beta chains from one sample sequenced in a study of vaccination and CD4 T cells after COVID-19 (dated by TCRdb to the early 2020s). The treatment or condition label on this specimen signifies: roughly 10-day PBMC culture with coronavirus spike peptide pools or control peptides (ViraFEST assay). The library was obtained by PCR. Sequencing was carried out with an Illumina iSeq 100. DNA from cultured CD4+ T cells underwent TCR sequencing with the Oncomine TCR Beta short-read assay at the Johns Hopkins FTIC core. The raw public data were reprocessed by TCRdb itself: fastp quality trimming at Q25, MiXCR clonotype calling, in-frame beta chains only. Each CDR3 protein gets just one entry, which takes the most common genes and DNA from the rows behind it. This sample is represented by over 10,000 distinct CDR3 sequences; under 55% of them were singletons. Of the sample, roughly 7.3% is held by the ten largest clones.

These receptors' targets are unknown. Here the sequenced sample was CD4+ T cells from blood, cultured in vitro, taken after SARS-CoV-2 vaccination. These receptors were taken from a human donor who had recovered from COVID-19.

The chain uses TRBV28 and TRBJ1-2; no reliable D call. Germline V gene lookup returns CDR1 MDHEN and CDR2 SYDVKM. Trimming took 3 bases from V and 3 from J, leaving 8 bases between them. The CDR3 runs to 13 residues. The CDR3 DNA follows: TGTGCCAGCAGTTTTGAGATTGACTATGGCTACACCTTC. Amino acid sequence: CASSFEIDYGYTF.

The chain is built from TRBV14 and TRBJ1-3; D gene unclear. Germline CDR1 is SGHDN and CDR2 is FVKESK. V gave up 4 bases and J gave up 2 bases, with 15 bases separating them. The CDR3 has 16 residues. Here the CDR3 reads CASSPFTAVPGNTIYF. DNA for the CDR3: TGTGCCAGCAGCCCCTTCACAGCCGTTCCTGGAAACACCATATATTTT.

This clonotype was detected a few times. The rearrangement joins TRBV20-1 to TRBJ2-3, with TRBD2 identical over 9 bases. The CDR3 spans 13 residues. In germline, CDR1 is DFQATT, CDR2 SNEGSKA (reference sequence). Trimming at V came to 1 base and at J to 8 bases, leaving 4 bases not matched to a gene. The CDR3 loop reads CSARASSGITQYF. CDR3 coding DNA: TGCAGTGCTAGAGCGTCTAGCGGGATTACGCAGTATTTT.

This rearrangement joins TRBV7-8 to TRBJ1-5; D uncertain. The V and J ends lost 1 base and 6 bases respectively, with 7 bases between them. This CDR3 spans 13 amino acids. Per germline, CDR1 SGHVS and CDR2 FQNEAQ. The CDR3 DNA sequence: TGTGCCAGCAGCTTAGGGGGAAGTCAGCCCCAGCATTTT. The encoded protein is CASSLGGSQPQHF.

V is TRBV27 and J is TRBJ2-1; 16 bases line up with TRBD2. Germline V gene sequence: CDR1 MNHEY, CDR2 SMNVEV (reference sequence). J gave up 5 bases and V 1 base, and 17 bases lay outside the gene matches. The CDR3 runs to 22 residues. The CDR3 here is CASSLWVKPGTSGRVSDNEQFF. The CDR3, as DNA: TGTGCCAGCAGTTTATGGGTGAAACCCGGGACTAGCGGGAGGGTAAGCGACAATGAGCAGTTCTTC.